Listed below are T cell receptor beta chains from one sample, sequenced in a study of shared clonotypes between healthy human individuals. The table came from immunoSEQ multiplex PCR; TCRdb's copy has only in-frame clones and leaves some out. The sample yields approximately 2,000,000 clones, just under 95% seen once. The specimen was naive CD8+ T cells from PBMCs. Receptors originate from a man younger than 35 in good health. Some clones in this sample may be carry-over from other donors' samples. CDR3s include the opening cysteine and the closing phenylalanine or tryptophan. The order of the fields is V gene, CDR3 protein.

v_gene: TRBV29-1; CDR3aa: CSVEVEHLNTEAFF
v_gene: TRBV7-3; CDR3aa: CASSLKPISSYNEQFF
v_gene: TRBV28; CDR3aa: CASSWYRMSSNQPQHF
v_gene: TRBV2; CDR3aa: CARMGARNEQYF
v_gene: TRBV7-9; CDR3aa: CASSLSGDLTDTQYF
v_gene: TRBV7-9; CDR3aa: CASSSPETSGYEQYF
v_gene: TRBV25-1; CDR3aa: CASSEYKDSGANVLTF
v_gene: TRBV4-3; CDR3aa: CASSQDTQAHEQYF
v_gene: TRBV12-2; CDR3aa: CASRLVAGENLPSAKNIQYF
v_gene: TRBV18; CDR3aa: CASSPLEPAGAYNEQFF
v_gene: TRBV10-1; CDR3aa: CASSEVSGRDTGELFF
v_gene: TRBV7-8; CDR3aa: CASSWVYPSTNEKLFF
v_gene: TRBV2; CDR3aa: CASSDHRQGNYEQYF
v_gene: TRBV27; CDR3aa: CASSLAPVRVLNGEQYF
v_gene: TRBV19; CDR3aa: CASSIDPGPREQYF
v_gene: TRBV5-4; CDR3aa: CASSLRGLAANEQFF
v_gene: TRBV12-2; CDR3aa: CASRSRDPYEQYF
v_gene: TRBV7-9; CDR3aa: CASSLVTSGRAGHEQYF
v_gene: TRBV30; CDR3aa: CAWRTGGVGYGYTF
v_gene: TRBV6-4; CDR3aa: CASSEIPGQAREAFF
v_gene: TRBV5-1; CDR3aa: CASSWERTASWSYNEQFF
v_gene: TRBV7-9; CDR3aa: CALRGAMRGPTDTQYF
v_gene: TRBV29-1; CDR3aa: CSVESGGNEQYF
v_gene: TRBV4-1; CDR3aa: CASSHDRGRTNEQFF
v_gene: TRBV9; CDR3aa: CASSPGTSGASYNEQFF
v_gene: TRBV6-5; CDR3aa: CASIPRQGQLNEQYF
v_gene: TRBV7-9; CDR3aa: CATKTAGAFHEQYF
v_gene: TRBV7-9; CDR3aa: CASSLGARALTF
v_gene: TRBV14; CDR3aa: CASSARDTRGEDTQYF
v_gene: TRBV7-9; CDR3aa: CASSTRQDYEQYF
v_gene: TRBV10-3; CDR3aa: CAIRGTGEGYEQYF
v_gene: TRBV4-1; CDR3aa: CASSQDVRYTGELFF
v_gene: TRBV10-3; CDR3aa: CAISGPGQPFSSDEQFF
v_gene: TRBV19; CDR3aa: CASSIGSREQYF
v_gene: TRBV7-9; CDR3aa: CASSPWGDVRPNEQFF
v_gene: TRBV5-1; CDR3aa: CASSLGDRGNTGELFF
v_gene: TRBV5-1; CDR3aa: CASSLGTPRYQPQHF
v_gene: TRBV5-1; CDR3aa: CASSEPHRNTGELFF
v_gene: TRBV28; CDR3aa: CASSSNPQGIYGYTF
v_gene: TRBV15; CDR3aa: CATSRDPIGERLYNEQFF
v_gene: TRBV29-1; CDR3aa: CSVEDKGTLGRETQYF
v_gene: TRBV7-7; CDR3aa: CASSLAWGSDEQFF
v_gene: TRBV27; CDR3aa: CASSSTGSYGYTF
v_gene: TRBV9; CDR3aa: CASSRAGANEQFF